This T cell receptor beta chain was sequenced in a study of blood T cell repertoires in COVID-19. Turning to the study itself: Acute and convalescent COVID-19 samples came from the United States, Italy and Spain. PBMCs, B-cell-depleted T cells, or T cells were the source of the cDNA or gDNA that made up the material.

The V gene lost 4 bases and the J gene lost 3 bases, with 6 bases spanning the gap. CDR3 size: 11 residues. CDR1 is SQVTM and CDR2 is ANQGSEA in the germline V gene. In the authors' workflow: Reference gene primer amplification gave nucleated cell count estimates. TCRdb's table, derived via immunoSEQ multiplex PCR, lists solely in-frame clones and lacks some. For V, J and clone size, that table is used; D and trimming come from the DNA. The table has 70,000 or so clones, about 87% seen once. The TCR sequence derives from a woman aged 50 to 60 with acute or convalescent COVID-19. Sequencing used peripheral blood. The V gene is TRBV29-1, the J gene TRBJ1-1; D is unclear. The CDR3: CSVAGDTEAFF. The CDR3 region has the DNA TGCAGCGTTGCCGGTGACACTGAAGCTTTCTTT.